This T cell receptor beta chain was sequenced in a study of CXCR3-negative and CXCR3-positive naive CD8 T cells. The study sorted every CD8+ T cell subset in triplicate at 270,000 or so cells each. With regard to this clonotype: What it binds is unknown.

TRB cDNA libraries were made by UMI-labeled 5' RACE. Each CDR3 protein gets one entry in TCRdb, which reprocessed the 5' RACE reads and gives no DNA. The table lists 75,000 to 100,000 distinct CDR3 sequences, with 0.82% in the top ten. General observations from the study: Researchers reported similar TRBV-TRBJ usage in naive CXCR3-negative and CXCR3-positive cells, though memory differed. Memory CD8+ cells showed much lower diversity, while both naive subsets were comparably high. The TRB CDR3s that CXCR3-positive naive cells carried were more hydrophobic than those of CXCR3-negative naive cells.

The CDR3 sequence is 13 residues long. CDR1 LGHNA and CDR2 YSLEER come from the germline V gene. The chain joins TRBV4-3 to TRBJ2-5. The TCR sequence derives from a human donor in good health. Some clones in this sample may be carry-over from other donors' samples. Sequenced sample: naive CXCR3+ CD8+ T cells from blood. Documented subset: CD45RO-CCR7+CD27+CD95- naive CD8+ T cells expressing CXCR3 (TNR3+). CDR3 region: CASSQTASSPQYF.